This is a list of T cell receptor beta chains from one sample in a study of cytomegalovirus exposure and HLA in healthy donors. Assay: immunoSEQ multiplex PCR; the TCRdb copy retains only in-frame clones and omits some. The top ten clones hold roughly 3% of a sample with about 140,000 clones, more than 70% of them seen once. Sequenced material: PBMCs. The receptors here all came from a man aged 35-49 years in good health and CMV-seronegative. CDR3s include the opening cysteine and the closing phenylalanine or tryptophan. Fields, in order: J gene, V gene, CDR3 protein.

j_call: TRBJ2-7
v_call: TRBV7-2
cdr3_aa: CASSSQTGPYEQYF

j_call: TRBJ2-7
v_call: TRBV11-3
cdr3_aa: CASSRQDTEFYEQYF

j_call: TRBJ1-2
v_call: TRBV6-1
cdr3_aa: CASSQGQVANYGYTF

j_call: TRBJ2-1
v_call: TRBV6-4
cdr3_aa: CASSDSRDHSYNEQFF

j_call: TRBJ2-1
v_call: TRBV9
cdr3_aa: CASSVEAGTRSYNEQFF

j_call: TRBJ1-2
v_call: TRBV28
cdr3_aa: CASSAPGQGAGYGYTF

j_call: TRBJ2-7
v_call: TRBV7-9
cdr3_aa: CASSPKGQSYEQYF

j_call: TRBJ2-7
v_call: TRBV27
cdr3_aa: CASSSRGSTSYEQYF

j_call: TRBJ2-7
v_call: TRBV9
cdr3_aa: CASSVAPGYEQYF

j_call: TRBJ1-2
v_call: TRBV29-1
cdr3_aa: CSVEVVSLGGYTF

j_call: TRBJ2-7
v_call: TRBV5-4
cdr3_aa: CASSSTSYEQYF

j_call: TRBJ2-5
v_call: TRBV19
cdr3_aa: CASSALAGAIGETQYF

j_call: TRBJ2-7
v_call: TRBV7-2
cdr3_aa: CASSLGQDSIYEQYF

j_call: TRBJ2-2
v_call: TRBV28
cdr3_aa: CASRVGGKATGELFF

j_call: TRBJ2-5
v_call: TRBV7-9
cdr3_aa: CASTTAQETQYF

j_call: TRBJ2-7
v_call: TRBV2
cdr3_aa: CASSAAGGFSYEQYF

j_call: TRBJ2-3
v_call: TRBV5-1
cdr3_aa: CASSDRTGGTDTQYF

j_call: TRBJ2-7
v_call: TRBV9
cdr3_aa: CASSVGGDSYEQYF

j_call: TRBJ2-7
v_call: TRBV4-3
cdr3_aa: CASSQDTGTGTEEQYF

j_call: TRBJ2-1
v_call: TRBV30
cdr3_aa: CAWSVYGRVPYNEQFF

j_call: TRBJ2-1
v_call: TRBV28
cdr3_aa: CASSPPGLGFDEQFF

j_call: TRBJ2-5
v_call: TRBV19
cdr3_aa: CASSIGRVGGETQYF

j_call: TRBJ2-7
v_call: TRBV5-4
cdr3_aa: CASSSGGRAHEQYF

j_call: TRBJ2-7
v_call: TRBV10-3
cdr3_aa: CAISVSGAHPYEQYF

j_call: TRBJ1-1
v_call: TRBV6-1
cdr3_aa: CASSVQGENTEAFF

j_call: TRBJ1-4
v_call: TRBV30
cdr3_aa: CAWSEQVANEKLFF

j_call: TRBJ2-1
v_call: TRBV7-2
cdr3_aa: CASSFDRGFYNEQFF

j_call: TRBJ1-1
v_call: TRBV25-1
cdr3_aa: CASSDTAGTGGLEAFF

j_call: TRBJ2-2
v_call: TRBV19
cdr3_aa: CASSRLAGATGELFF

j_call: TRBJ2-1
v_call: TRBV5-4
cdr3_aa: CASSYKGDSTNLNEQFF

j_call: TRBJ1-2
v_call: TRBV7-2
cdr3_aa: CASSSIRDRGHGYTF

j_call: TRBJ1-1
v_call: TRBV6-4
cdr3_aa: CASSRTGDTEAFF

j_call: TRBJ1-2
v_call: TRBV27
cdr3_aa: CASSYSDRAYGYTF

j_call: TRBJ1-2
v_call: TRBV9
cdr3_aa: CASSVSGTGGALSGYTF

j_call: TRBJ2-5
v_call: TRBV7-2
cdr3_aa: CASSFGNRLAGLGETQYF

j_call: TRBJ2-3
v_call: TRBV19
cdr3_aa: CATDSSGTSGMITDTQYF

j_call: TRBJ2-5
v_call: TRBV5-1
cdr3_aa: CASSLVAGRMDKETQYF

j_call: TRBJ2-7
v_call: TRBV4-1
cdr3_aa: CASSHARDTSEQYF

j_call: TRBJ1-2
v_call: TRBV6-5
cdr3_aa: CASSSQGGPRNYGYTF

j_call: TRBJ2-1
v_call: TRBV6-4
cdr3_aa: CASSERTGSDEQFF

j_call: TRBJ2-6
v_call: TRBV19
cdr3_aa: CASSIRGGITSGANVLTF

j_call: TRBJ2-1
v_call: TRBV2
cdr3_aa: CASSGLAGNYNEQFF

j_call: TRBJ2-7
v_call: TRBV5-4
cdr3_aa: CASSLGGEGYEQYF

j_call: TRBJ2-6
v_call: TRBV11-1
cdr3_aa: CASTLSGANVLTF

j_call: TRBJ2-7
v_call: TRBV4-3
cdr3_aa: CASSQSGREQYF

j_call: TRBJ2-5
v_call: TRBV6-1
cdr3_aa: CASSEPNRETQYF

j_call: TRBJ2-2
v_call: TRBV29-1
cdr3_aa: CSVWGGNTGELFF

j_call: TRBJ2-7
v_call: TRBV6-5
cdr3_aa: CASSYSRIYEQYF

j_call: TRBJ1-1
v_call: TRBV12-5
cdr3_aa: CASGSRQGGITEAFF

j_call: TRBJ2-1
v_call: TRBV4-3
cdr3_aa: CASSYLDEQFF

j_call: TRBJ1-2
v_call: TRBV7-3
cdr3_aa: CASSSTGGEANYGYTF

j_call: TRBJ2-3
v_call: TRBV7-2
cdr3_aa: CASGLAGADTQYF

j_call: TRBJ2-7
v_call: TRBV28
cdr3_aa: CASSLRGQGYEQYF

j_call: TRBJ2-7
v_call: TRBV7-9
cdr3_aa: CASSLESYEQYF

j_call: TRBJ2-5
v_call: TRBV19
cdr3_aa: CASSRGTNQETQYF

j_call: TRBJ2-5
v_call: TRBV4-2
cdr3_aa: CASSSRRAGGPETQYF

j_call: TRBJ1-2
v_call: TRBV5-1
cdr3_aa: CASSRDRVDGYTF